This note documents a single T cell receptor (beta chain) sequence. A much larger clone differs by one base, so this may be a read error. The data belong to a study of blood T cells in healthy people across ages. CDR3 length: 17 amino acids. Germline assignment: CDR1 LGHNA and CDR2 YNFKEQ. A second PCR, run for about 7 to 11 cycles, used a sample-barcoded 5' primer plus a J-beta primer mix. TCRdb passed the 5' RACE reads through MiXCR, listing each CDR3 protein once. There are around 1,700,000 distinct CDR3 sequences in the sample; 28% occur only once, and 7% to 9% lies in the top ten. Sequencing used blood. The chain is built from TRBV4-2 and TRBJ2-4; possibly TRBD1 for D (6 bases). The clonotype was recovered from a woman in her 30s in good health. The CDR3 DNA is TGTGCCAGCAGCCAAGATAGGGCAGGGGCATCCAAAAACATTGAGTACTTC. Its protein product is CASSQDRAGASKNIEYF.